These 17 T cell receptor beta chains originate from one sample sequenced in a study of T cell responses to AZD1222 COVID-19 vaccine. Libraries were prepared by immunoSEQ multiplex PCR; TCRdb keeps only in-frame clonotypes and omits some of them. The table has around 200,000 clones, about 88% seen once. The sequencing used peripheral blood, collected 28 days after the second AZD1222 dose. The receptors come from an adult who received the AZD1222 COVID-19 vaccine.

The gene calls are TRBV27 and TRBJ2-7, with D possibly matching TRBD2 (6 bases). Germline CDR1 reads MNHEY; CDR2 reads SMNVEV (reference sequence). V dropped 3 bases and J dropped 2 bases, with 14 bases sitting between them. The CDR3 spans 15 residues. The CDR3 nucleotides read TGTGCCAGCAGTTTGCCAGGGAGGATTCCCTACGAGCAGTACTTC. Protein: CASSLPGRIPYEQYF.

The rearrangement uses TRBV10-3 and TRBJ1-4; D is unresolved. The ends were cut back, 5 bases at V and 4 bases at J, with 14 bases in the middle. The CDR3 runs 15 residues. Per the germline V gene, CDR1 is ENHRY and CDR2 is SYGVKD. The CDR3 is CAISSDRALNEKLFF. In DNA form, the CDR3 reads TGTGCCATCAGTTCAGACCGGGCCCTTAATGAAAAACTGTTTTTT.

This clone was seen once. This sequence joins TRBV6-6 and TRBJ2-5; 8 bases fit TRBD2. V lost 8 bases and J lost 7; bases outside the gene matches: 12. Germline V lookup: CDR1 MNHNY, CDR2 SVGAGI (reference sequence). The CDR3 is 14 amino acids. The DNA of the CDR3 is TGTGCCAGCTCCCCCGGGAGGGCCCAGGGGACCCAGTACTTC. Translating gives CASSPGRAQGTQYF.

V and J are TRBV28 and TRBJ1-3; D perhaps matches TRBD1 (5 bases). Germline V gives CDR1 MDHEN, CDR2 SYDVKM. Trimming cost V 7 bases and J 0 bases, with 13 bases left between them. The CDR3 is 15 amino acids. CDR3 nucleotides: TGTGCCAGCACCACAAACGGGGCCTCTGGAAACACCATATATTTT. Translation: CASTTNGASGNTIYF.

The V gene is TRBV6-2 or TRBV6-3, the J gene TRBJ1-1; weak D call: TRBD1 (5 bases). Trimming removed 2 bases from V and 2 bases from J, with 6 bases in between. CDR3 length equals 13 residues. CDR1 and CDR2 from the germline V gene are MNHEY and SVGEGT. The CDR3 loop is CASSYDSNTEAFF. CDR3 nucleotides: TGTGCCAGCAGTTACGACAGCAACACTGAAGCTTTCTTT.

This clone was detected only a few times. The V call is TRBV27, the J call TRBJ2-1; the match to TRBD2 covers 14 bases. The trim removed 5 bases at V and 7 bases at J, leaving 10 bases unmatched. Germline CDR1 reads MNHEY; CDR2 reads SMNVEV (reference sequence). The CDR3 loop spans 17 amino acids. CDR3 loop: CASSPTGTSGSLNEQFF. In DNA, the CDR3 is TGTGCCAGCAGTCCAACCGGGACTAGCGGGAGCTTAAATGAGCAGTTCTTC.

V gene TRBV30 combines with J gene TRBJ1-3; D gene uncertain. CDR1 and CDR2 (germline): GTSNPN, SVGIG (reference sequence). The germline V and J ends were trimmed by 3 bases and 4 bases, with 16 bases remaining between them. The CDR3 totals 15 residues. As DNA, the CDR3 is TGTGCCTGGAGCCATATTCGGGAAACAGGAAACACCATATATTTT. Amino acid sequence: CAWSHIRETGNTIYF.

J is TRBJ2-7 and V is TRBV4-1, with D perhaps matching TRBD1 or TRBD2 (5 bases each). Germline V lookup: CDR1 MGHRA, CDR2 YSYEKL. With 5 bases removed from V and 4 bases from J, the gap between germline ends came to 15 bases. This CDR3 comprises 14 residues. In DNA, the CDR3 is TGCGCCAGCAGCGTCCGGGACGGGCCTTACGAGCAGTACTTC. Translating gives CASSVRDGPYEQYF.

V and J are TRBV25-1 and TRBJ1-2; D is ambiguous. Germline CDR1 is MGHDK and CDR2 is SYGVNS. Trimming cost V 5 bases and J 12 bases, with 19 bases left between them. The CDR3 runs to 13 residues. CDR3 in amino acids: CASSPSVLSRNTF. CDR3 DNA: TGTGCCAGCAGTCCCTCTGTACTGTCTCGGAACACCTTC.

This CDR3 reads CASSQAPEGYPQHF. Here the CDR3 DNA reads TGCGCCAGCAGCCAAGCCCCAGAAGGGTATCCCCAGCATTTT. V usage is TRBV4-3 and J usage is TRBJ1-5; D unclear. Per germline, CDR1 LGHNA and CDR2 YSLEER. With 1 base removed from V and 10 bases from J, the gap between germline ends came to 14 bases. This CDR3 spans 14 amino acids.

V usage is TRBV11-2 and J usage is TRBJ2-6, with D possibly being TRBD2 (5 bases). Germline assignment: CDR1 SGHAT and CDR2 FQNNGV. V was cut by 5 bases and J by 0 bases, with 11 bases left in between. The CDR3 totals 16 residues. CDR3: CASSPGLSSGANVLTF. DNA for the CDR3: TGTGCCAGCAGCCCAGGACTGAGCTCTGGGGCCAACGTCCTGACTTTC.

This clone was observed a single time. The chain combines TRBV24-1 with TRBJ2-3, with D possibly matching TRBD1 (5 bases). This CDR3 has 15 residues. Germline V gene data show CDR1 as KGHDR and CDR2 as SFDVKD. Trimming cost V 7 bases and J 1 base, with 14 bases left between them. The CDR3 DNA is TGTGCCACCAGCAGGATAGGGGAAGGCACAGATACGCAGTATTTT. Encoded protein: CATSRIGEGTDTQYF.

The genes are TRBV28 and TRBJ1-5; possible D gene TRBD1, 6 bases. The CDR3 extends over 13 amino acids. V was shortened by 11 bases and J by 7 bases, with 18 bases between the two germline ends. Germline values: CDR1 MDHEN, CDR2 SYDVKM. In DNA, the CDR3 is TGTGCCGCGGGGGGCTCAGAGTGGCAGCCCCAGCATTTT. Its protein product is CAAGGSEWQPQHF.

The chain uses TRBV20-1 and TRBJ2-7; D unclear. Trimming pared 2 bases from V and 4 bases from J, leaving 6 bases between. The CDR3 length is 11 residues. Germline CDR1 DFQATT, CDR2 SNEGSKA (reference sequence). The CDR3 DNA follows: TGCAGTGCTAGACTCGTATACGAGCAGTACTTC. Encoded protein: CSARLVYEQYF.

The sample holds one count of this clone. The chain has TRBV5-5 and TRBJ2-1; the match to TRBD2 covers 8 bases. Per the germline V gene, CDR1 is SGHKS and CDR2 is YYEKEE (reference sequence). The CDR3 is made up of 14 amino acids. V lost 7 bases to trimming and J lost 4 bases; unmatched junction nucleotides: 7. For the CDR3, the DNA is TGTGCCAGCGAGCGGGAGCGATTATACAATGAGCAGTTCTTC. Translation: CASERERLYNEQFF.

The CDR3 here is CASRSTADTQYF. CDR3 DNA sequence: TGTGCCAGCAGATCCACGGCAGATACGCAGTATTTT. The chain couples TRBV27 to TRBJ2-3; D gene ambiguous. V gave up 6 bases and J gave up 4 bases, with 8 bases separating them. CDR1 MNHEY and CDR2 SMNVEV come from the germline V gene (reference sequence). CDR3 length equals 12 residues.

V is TRBV7-3 and J is TRBJ2-7; 11 bases are shared with TRBD2. Per germline, CDR1 SGHTA and CDR2 FQGTGA. With V trimmed by 5 bases and J by 2 bases, 20 bases remained unmatched. The CDR3 runs to 20 residues. The CDR3 DNA follows: TGTGCCAGCAGCGCACCATCGGAGGGACTAGCGGCGTTCATGACCTACGAGCAGTACTTC. It encodes CASSAPSEGLAAFMTYEQYF.